The clone carrying this T cell receptor (beta chain) was recorded a few times. The target antigen is unknown. The data belong to a study of cytomegalovirus exposure and HLA in healthy donors. Study observations and caveats: Rare TCR sequences predominated, though certain public TCRs were found in many donors. In a later analysis, TCR beta V- and J-gene trimming was associated with a missense DCLRE1C variant. In vitro assays verified that a few CMV-associated chains recognized CMV antigens specifically.

A multiplex PCR was run with 60 Vbeta primers and 13 Jbeta primers. The protocol was immunoSEQ multiplex PCR, while the TCRdb copy is restricted to in-frame clones and leaves out a portion. The data show about 98,000 clones, more than 60% seen once. The V gene's germline CDR1 is SGHRS and CDR2 YFSETQ. With V trimmed by 7 bases and J by 6 bases, 7 bases remained unmatched. The CDR3 length is 12 residues. Sequenced: PBMCs. The V call is TRBV5-1, the J call TRBJ2-7; 7 positions agree with TRBD2. The TCR sequence derives from a man aged 50-59 years in good health and CMV-seronegative. For the CDR3, the DNA is TGCGCCAGCGCCAAAGGGGAGGGCGAGCAGTACTTC. Its protein product is CASAKGEGEQYF.